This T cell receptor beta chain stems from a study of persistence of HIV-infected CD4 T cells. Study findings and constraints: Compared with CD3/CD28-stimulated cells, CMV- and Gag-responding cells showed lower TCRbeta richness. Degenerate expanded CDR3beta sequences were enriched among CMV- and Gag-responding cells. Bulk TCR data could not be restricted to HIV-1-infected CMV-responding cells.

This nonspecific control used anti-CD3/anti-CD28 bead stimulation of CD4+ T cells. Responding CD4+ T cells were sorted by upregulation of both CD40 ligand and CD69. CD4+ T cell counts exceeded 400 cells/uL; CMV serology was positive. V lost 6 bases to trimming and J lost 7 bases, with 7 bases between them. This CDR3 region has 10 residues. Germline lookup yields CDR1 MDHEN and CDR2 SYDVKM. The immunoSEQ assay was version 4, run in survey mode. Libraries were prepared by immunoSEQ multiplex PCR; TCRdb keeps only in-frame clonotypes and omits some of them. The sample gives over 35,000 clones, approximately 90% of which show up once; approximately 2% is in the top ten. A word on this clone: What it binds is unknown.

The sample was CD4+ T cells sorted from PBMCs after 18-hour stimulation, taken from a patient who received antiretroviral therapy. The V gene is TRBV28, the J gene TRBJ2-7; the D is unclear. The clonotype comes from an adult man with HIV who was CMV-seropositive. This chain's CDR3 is CASSHREQYF. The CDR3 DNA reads TGTGCCAGCAGCCATCGGGAGCAGTACTTC. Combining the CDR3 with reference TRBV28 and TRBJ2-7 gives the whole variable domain DVKVTQSSRYLVKRTGEKVFLECVQDMDHENMFWYRQDPGLGLRLIYFSYDVKMKEKGDIPEGYSVSREKKERFSLILESASTNQTSMYLCASSHREQYFGPGTRLTVT.